The 23 T cell receptor beta chains reported below all come from one sample, sequenced in a study of post-analysis software for immune sequencing data. TCR beta cDNA libraries had unique molecular identifiers. Each CDR3 protein gets one entry after TCRdb re-called the PCR reads with MiXCR. The sample has roughly 800,000 distinct CDR3 sequences, about 53% seen once. General study findings and limits: Patients showed TRBV5-6, TRBV5-1 and TRBV20-1 among 4 or 5 TRBV segments more frequent than in controls.

These receptors are not linked to any known antigen. Sequences were obtained from blood. These receptors originate from a girl aged 10 to 17 with multiple sclerosis.

The chain carries TRBV7-9 and TRBJ2-1; D possibly corresponds to TRBD2 (7 bases). V lost 7 bases and J lost 4, with 14 bases in between. From germline, CDR1 is SEHNR and CDR2 FQNEAQ (reference sequence). The CDR3 contains 14 residues. In DNA form, the CDR3 reads TGTGCCAGCAACAGGGCGGGGGTATACAATGAGCAGTTCTTC. Its translation is CASNRAGVYNEQFF.

The chain joins TRBV6-1 to TRBJ2-2; D gene ambiguous. The germline V and J ends were trimmed by 5 bases and 4 bases, with 17 bases remaining between them. From germline, CDR1 is MNHNS and CDR2 SASEGT. The CDR3 consists of 16 residues. The CDR3 nucleotides are TGTGCCAGCAGTTGGCGGACCATCTCCACCACCGGGGAGCTGTTTTTT. Its protein product is CASSWRTISTTGELFF.

This sequence joins TRBV5-1 and TRBJ1-2; 8 bases match TRBD1. The CDR3 has 13 residues. The germline V gene has CDR1 SGHRS and CDR2 YFSETQ. With V trimmed by 4 bases and J by 8 bases, 7 bases remained unmatched. The CDR3 DNA is TGCGCCAGCAGCAAGGACAGGGCCAGCGGCTACACCTTC. Translating gives CASSKDRASGYTF.

This clonotype turned up a few times. The gene calls are TRBV7-9 and TRBJ2-3; the match to TRBD2 covers 10 bases. V shed 4 bases and J 0 bases; nucleotides not matched to a gene: 10. CDR1 SEHNR and CDR2 FQNEAQ come from the germline V gene (reference sequence). This CDR3 spans 18 amino acids. The CDR3 is CASSSPLAGEPSTDTQYF. In DNA, the CDR3 is TGTGCCAGCAGCTCCCCCCTAGCGGGGGAGCCTAGCACAGATACGCAGTATTTT. Using reference TRBV7-9 and TRBJ2-3 for the parts outside the CDR3, the full variable domain is DTGVSQNPRHKITKRGQNVTFRCDPISEHNRLYWYRQTLGQGPEFLTYFQNEAQLEKSRLLSDRFSAERPKGSFSTLEIQRTEQGDSAMYLCASSSPLAGEPSTDTQYFGPGTRLTVL.

The chain carries TRBV5-1 and TRBJ1-2; 8 nucleotides match TRBD1. CDR3 length equals 13 residues. J gave up 8 bases and V 1 base, and 4 bases lay outside the gene matches. Germline V gene lookup returns CDR1 SGHRS and CDR2 YFSETQ. In DNA, the CDR3 is TGCGCCAGCAGCTTGCCGACAGGGGAAGGCTACACCTTC. Translation gives CASSLPTGEGYTF.

J is TRBJ2-3 and V is TRBV5-6; 11 bases align to TRBD2. There are 15 residues in the CDR3. V shed 5 bases, J shed 1 base, and the junction held 3 bases outside the gene matches. Germline V lookup: CDR1 SGHDT, CDR2 YYEEEE. The CDR3 region has the DNA TGTGCCAGCAGAGAGGGACTAGCGGGCACAGATACGCAGTATTTT. It translates to CASREGLAGTDTQYF.

V gene TRBV7-4 combines with J gene TRBJ2-7; tentatively, D is TRBD1 (7 bases). Germline V gene sequence: CDR1 SGHVT, CDR2 SQSDAQ. CDR3 size: 15 residues. V lost 5 bases, J lost 0 bases, and 14 bases lay in between. DNA of the CDR3: TGTGCCAGCAGCGCGGGACAGCGCACCTCCTACGAGCAGTACTTC. Translated, it gives CASSAGQRTSYEQYF.

V gene TRBV2 combines with J gene TRBJ2-6; tentatively, D is TRBD2 (7 bases). The CDR3 contains 16 residues. Trimming stripped 5 bases from V and 0 bases from J, with 11 bases between. The germline CDR1 and CDR2 sequences are SNHLY and FYNNEI. The CDR3 bases are TGTGCCAGCAGTATGAGGGGGGGCTCTGGGGCCAACGTCCTGACTTTC. This gives the protein CASSMRGGSGANVLTF.

There are a few counts of this clonotype. This chain uses TRBV20-1 with TRBJ2-7, with D perhaps matching TRBD1 (6 bases). Germline CDR1 reads DFQATT; CDR2 reads SNEGSKA (reference sequence). This CDR3 has 13 amino acids. V gave up 6 bases and J gave up 0 bases, with 12 bases separating them. Written as DNA, the CDR3 is TGCAGTGCAACAGGGCCTTACTCCTACGAGCAGTACTTC. It translates to CSATGPYSYEQYF.

The chain couples TRBV4-1 to TRBJ1-2, with 9 bases that match TRBD1. Germline assignment: CDR1 MGHRA and CDR2 YSYEKL. This CDR3 comprises 18 residues. V shed 0 bases and J 7 bases; nucleotides not matched to a gene: 15. Here the CDR3 reads CASSQDIGDRAKLSGYTF. DNA for the CDR3: TGCGCCAGCAGCCAAGATATAGGGGACAGGGCCAAATTAAGTGGCTACACCTTC.

Only a few counts were recorded for this clonotype. The CDR3 nucleotides read TGTGCCAGCAGCCCCCCGGGACTAGCGGGAAATAATGAGCAGTTCTTC. Translation gives CASSPPGLAGNNEQFF. The chain joins TRBV12-3 or TRBV12-4 to TRBJ2-1, with 13 bases aligning to TRBD2. The CDR3 sequence is 16 residues long. Trimming took 6 bases from V and 7 from J; bases not matched to a gene: 9.

The gene calls are TRBV18 and TRBJ2-4, with D possibly matching TRBD2 (6 bases). Gene TRBJ2-5 matches the end of the DNA better, so the J call may be wrong. From germline, CDR1 is KGHSH and CDR2 LQKENI. CDR3 length equals 14 residues. The CDR3 is CASSPMGGLKTQYF. CDR3 in DNA: TGTGCCAGCTCACCCATGGGGGGATTGAAGACCCAGTACTTC.

V gene TRBV12-3 or TRBV12-4 combines with J gene TRBJ2-4, with D possibly matching TRBD2 (5 bases). The CDR3 length is 16 residues. V lost 0 bases and J lost 4, with 13 bases in between. The CDR3 sequence: CASSLASGLGKNIQYF. CDR3 sequence (DNA): TGTGCCAGCAGTTTAGCTTCGGGATTGGGGAAAAACATTCAGTACTTC.

This chain uses TRBV6-1 with TRBJ2-2; 12 bases line up with TRBD1. Germline CDR1 is MNHNS and CDR2 is SASEGT. The CDR3 consists of 17 residues. V lost 5 bases and J lost 4; bases outside the gene matches: 8. DNA for the CDR3: TGTGCCAGCAGTCATCCGGGACAGGGGGCGTTCACCGGGGAGCTGTTTTTT. It is translated as CASSHPGQGAFTGELFF.

In this sample, this clonotype turned up a few times. V is TRBV29-1 and J is TRBJ2-5; 10 bases are a match to TRBD2. The CDR3 consists of 18 residues. Germline trimming cut 1 base from V and 4 bases from J; bases unmatched to any gene: 15. Germline CDR1 SQVTM, CDR2 ANQGSEA. CDR3 amino acids: CSVEGNREAGGRGETQYF. CDR3 nucleotides: TGCAGCGTTGAAGGGAATAGGGAAGCGGGAGGGCGCGGAGAGACCCAGTACTTC.

The genes are TRBV6-5 and TRBJ2-3; 7 bases match TRBD1. CDR1 is MNHEY, CDR2 SVGAGI, per germline. Unmatched junction bases numbered 4, after V lost 0 bases and J lost 1 base. The CDR3 covers 16 residues. The CDR3 nucleotides read TGTGCCAGCAGTTACTCGGGACAGCTAGGCACAGATACGCAGTATTTT. Translated: CASSYSGQLGTDTQYF.

The chain uses TRBV20-1 and TRBJ1-1; maybe TRBD1 (6 bases). The germline CDR1 and CDR2 sequences are DFQATT and SNEGSKA (reference sequence). The V and J ends lost 6 bases and 5 bases respectively, with 19 bases between them. The CDR3 length is 14 residues. CDR3: CSARGTGRGTEAFF. Written as DNA, the CDR3 is TGCAGTGCCAGGGGAACAGGGAGAGGGACTGAAGCTTTCTTT.

This clonotype was seen once. The V call is TRBV12-3 or TRBV12-4, the J call TRBJ2-7; 9 bases agree with TRBD1. The CDR3 consists of 17 residues. J gave up 7 bases and V 5 bases, and 18 bases lay outside the gene matches. CDR3 coding DNA: TGTGCCAGCAGTATCCAGGGGACAGGGAAGGGTCACAATGAGCAGTACTTC. Translation gives CASSIQGTGKGHNEQYF.

The genes are TRBV29-1 and TRBJ2-3; 9 bases are shared with TRBD1. V lost 4 bases and J lost 4; bases outside the gene matches: 9. This CDR3 has 15 amino acids. Per the germline V gene, CDR1 is SQVTM and CDR2 is ANQGSEA. The CDR3 DNA is TGCAGCGTTGGGAATGGGGACAGGGTCGCAGATACGCAGTATTTT. Its protein is CSVGNGDRVADTQYF.

The chain joins TRBV7-2 to TRBJ1-1; 7 bases map to TRBD1. J gave up 0 bases and V 5 bases, and 6 bases lay outside the gene matches. The CDR3 spans 15 residues. CDR1 and CDR2 (germline): SGHTA, FQGNSA. The CDR3, as DNA: TGTGCCAGCAGCGTAGGACAGGTTATGAACACTGAAGCTTTCTTT. Translated, it gives CASSVGQVMNTEAFF.

The chain recombines TRBV4-2 with TRBJ2-3; TRBD2 agrees at 8 bases. CDR3 length equals 19 residues. V dropped 0 bases and J dropped 1; count of bases not matched to a gene: 12. Germline V gives CDR1 LGHNA, CDR2 YNFKEQ. CDR3 sequence: CASSQDRSGSRRGTDTQYF. CDR3 coding DNA: TGTGCCAGCAGCCAAGATAGGAGCGGGAGCCGCCGGGGCACAGATACGCAGTATTTT.

The V gene is TRBV29-1, the J gene TRBJ2-7; 8 bases are shared with TRBD1. CDR1 SQVTM and CDR2 ANQGSEA come from the germline V gene. The length of the CDR3 is 16 residues. V shed 2 bases, J shed 3 bases, and the junction held 12 bases outside the gene matches. CDR3 residues: CSVENVGQGALYEQYF. The CDR3 region has the DNA TGCAGCGTTGAAAACGTAGGCCAGGGGGCCCTCTACGAGCAGTACTTC.

The J gene is TRBJ2-1, the V gene TRBV20-1; 10 bases are a match to TRBD2. Germline CDR1 is DFQATT and CDR2 is SNEGSKA (reference sequence). J gave up 5 bases and V 3 bases, and 4 bases lay outside the gene matches. This CDR3 has 14 amino acids. CDR3 sequence: CSASTSGTHNEQFF. CDR3 coding DNA: TGCAGTGCTAGTACTAGCGGGACACACAATGAGCAGTTCTTC.